This is a list of T cell receptor beta chains from one sample in a study of T cell responses to AZD1222 COVID-19 vaccine. Generated by immunoSEQ multiplex PCR, the TCRdb table keeps only in-frame clones and is missing some. The data hold some 120,000 clones, with approximately 90% observed a single time. This sample comprised peripheral blood, obtained on day 0 of AZD1222 vaccination. These receptors originate from an adult in good health. Both conserved end residues are part of each CDR3. Each record gives: clone size, D gene, V gene, J gene, CDR3 protein, CDR3 DNA. The D gene is left open where the match is weak. Clone size is given for some rows only: seen once, a few or many times, or a class if the clone is expanded.

size: .
D: TRBD1
V: TRBV11-2
J: TRBJ2-7
CDR3: CASSHLDRVYEQYF
DNA: TGTGCCAGCAGCCATTTAGACAGGGTCTACGAGCAGTACTTC

size: once
D: .
V: TRBV6-1
J: TRBJ1-4
CDR3: CASSEGGRVEKLFF
DNA: TGTGCCAGCAGTGAAGGAGGCAGGGTTGAAAAACTGTTTTTT

size: .
D: TRBD2
V: TRBV9
J: TRBJ2-7
CDR3: CASSVTTGGDEQYF
DNA: TGTGCCAGCAGCGTAACGACTGGGGGGGACGAGCAGTACTTC

size: .
D: TRBD1
V: TRBV28
J: TRBJ1-5
CDR3: CASSLGGGHQPQHF
DNA: TGTGCCAGCAGTTTGGGAGGGGGCCATCAGCCCCAGCATTTT

size: .
D: .
V: TRBV4-3
J: TRBJ2-1
CDR3: CASSQGRGSGNEQFF
DNA: TGCGCCAGCAGCCAAGGCCGGGGTAGCGGAAATGAGCAGTTCTTC

size: .
D: .
V: TRBV7-9
J: TRBJ2-1
CDR3: CASSLAYEGHEQFF
DNA: TGTGCCAGCAGCTTAGCGTACGAGGGACATGAGCAGTTCTTC

size: .
D: .
V: TRBV5-6
J: TRBJ2-3
CDR3: CASSWGWTSTDTQYF
DNA: TGTGCCAGCAGCTGGGGGTGGACTAGCACAGATACGCAGTATTTT

size: .
D: .
V: TRBV19
J: TRBJ2-3
CDR3: CASMEGQHTDTQYF
DNA: TGTGCCAGTATGGAGGGACAGCACACAGATACGCAGTATTTT

size: .
D: .
V: TRBV19
J: TRBJ1-5
CDR3: CASSPMTLAYQPQHF
DNA: TGTGCCAGTAGCCCGATGACCCTGGCCTATCAGCCCCAGCATTTT

size: .
D: TRBD1
V: TRBV13
J: TRBJ2-1
CDR3: CASSSGGLASYNEQFF
DNA: TGTGCCAGCAGCTCAGGGGGCCTAGCGAGTTACAATGAGCAGTTCTTC

size: .
D: TRBD2
V: TRBV15
J: TRBJ2-2
CDR3: CAVSPAGSYTGELFF
DNA: TGTGCCGTAAGCCCAGCGGGAAGTTACACCGGGGAGCTGTTTTTT

size: .
D: .
V: TRBV15
J: TRBJ1-2
CDR3: CATSRDRGNAAYGYTF
DNA: TGTGCCACCAGCAGAGATCGAGGGAATGCGGCTTATGGCTACACCTTC

size: once
D: TRBD2
V: TRBV9
J: TRBJ2-3
CDR3: CASSVAPAGGLTDTQYF
DNA: TGTGCCAGCAGCGTTGCCCCGGCGGGAGGGCTCACAGATACGCAGTATTTT

size: .
D: .
V: TRBV19
J: TRBJ1-1
CDR3: CASSYRVGTEAFF
DNA: TGTGCCAGTAGCTACAGGGTGGGCACTGAAGCTTTCTTT

size: once
D: .
V: TRBV11-2
J: TRBJ2-1
CDR3: CASSLRRDPNEQFF
DNA: TGTGCCAGCAGCTTACGGCGTGATCCCAATGAGCAGTTCTTC

size: .
D: TRBD2
V: TRBV28
J: TRBJ2-1
CDR3: CASSSQGTSGAYNEQFF
DNA: TGTGCCAGCAGTAGCCAAGGGACTAGCGGGGCCTACAATGAGCAGTTCTTC

size: .
D: .
V: TRBV6-5
J: TRBJ2-4
CDR3: CASSYSGRGGYIQYF
DNA: TGTGCCAGCAGTTATAGCGGCCGAGGAGGATACATTCAGTACTTC

size: .
D: .
V: TRBV6-5
J: TRBJ2-1
CDR3: CAADSVLYNEQFF
DNA: TGTGCGGCGGATAGCGTTCTTTACAATGAGCAGTTCTTC

size: once
D: .
V: TRBV10-2
J: TRBJ2-7
CDR3: CASSGSSYEQYF
DNA: TGCGCCAGCAGTGGAAGCTCCTACGAGCAGTACTTC

size: .
D: .
V: TRBV29-1
J: TRBJ1-2
CDR3: CSVELNYGYTF
DNA: TGCAGCGTCGAGCTTAACTATGGCTACACCTTC

size: .
D: .
V: TRBV5-4
J: TRBJ2-3
CDR3: CASTVPERTDTQYF
DNA: TGTGCCAGCACCGTACCAGAGCGCACAGATACGCAGTATTTT

size: .
D: .
V: TRBV4-1
J: TRBJ2-3
CDR3: CASSQDTGQSTDTQYF
DNA: TGCGCCAGCAGCCAAGATACGGGGCAGAGCACAGATACGCAGTATTTT

size: .
D: TRBD1
V: TRBV5-6
J: TRBJ2-1
CDR3: CASSLGQGAYNEQFF
DNA: TGTGCCAGCAGCTTGGGTCAGGGGGCCTACAATGAGCAGTTCTTC

size: .
D: TRBD1
V: TRBV19
J: TRBJ1-6
CDR3: CASMTTGSSYNSPLHF
DNA: TGTGCCAGTATGACGACAGGGAGCTCCTATAATTCACCCCTCCACTTT

size: few
D: TRBD1
V: TRBV28
J: TRBJ1-5
CDR3: CASSFGTGIQPQHF
DNA: TGTGCCAGCAGTTTCGGGACAGGGATTCAGCCCCAGCATTTT

size: .
D: .
V: TRBV18
J: TRBJ2-7
CDR3: CASSPGQGGSEQYF
DNA: TGTGCCAGCTCCCCTGGACAGGGAGGGTCCGAGCAGTACTTC

size: .
D: .
V: TRBV5-1
J: TRBJ1-4
CDR3: CASSFRDPNEKLFF
DNA: TGCGCCAGCAGCTTCCGGGACCCTAATGAAAAACTGTTTTTT

size: .
D: .
V: TRBV9
J: TRBJ2-5
CDR3: CASSVGGTPETQYF
DNA: TGTGCCAGCAGCGTGGGGGGTACCCCAGAGACCCAGTACTTC

size: .
D: TRBD1
V: TRBV27
J: TRBJ1-5
CDR3: CATGTGGQPQHF
DNA: TGTGCCACCGGGACAGGGGGCCAGCCCCAGCATTTT

size: .
D: .
V: TRBV11-3
J: TRBJ2-2
CDR3: CASSLERQTNTGELFF
DNA: TGTGCCAGCAGCTTAGAAAGGCAGACTAACACCGGGGAGCTGTTTTTT

size: .
D: .
V: TRBV7-6
J: TRBJ1-1
CDR3: CASSDDIVSVALNTEAFF
DNA: TGTGCCAGCAGCGACGACATTGTTAGTGTAGCGCTCAACACTGAAGCTTTCTTT

size: .
D: .
V: TRBV30
J: TRBJ2-3
CDR3: CAWSAQRRDTQYF
DNA: TGTGCCTGGAGTGCCCAACGGAGAGATACGCAGTATTTT

size: .
D: .
V: TRBV5-6
J: TRBJ2-5
CDR3: CASSLEGGRRYF
DNA: TGTGCCAGCAGCCTTGAGGGGGGCCGGAGGTACTTC

size: .
D: TRBD1
V: TRBV7-6
J: TRBJ1-2
CDR3: CASSPRGTGANYGYTF
DNA: TGTGCCAGCAGCCCAAGAGGGACAGGAGCTAACTATGGCTACACCTTC

size: once
D: .
V: TRBV19
J: TRBJ1-5
CDR3: CASSIGGTHGQPQHF
DNA: TGTGCCAGTAGTATAGGGGGAACACATGGTCAGCCCCAGCATTTT

size: .
D: .
V: TRBV24-1
J: TRBJ1-2
CDR3: CATSDLTPGLGYGYTF
DNA: TGTGCCACCAGTGATTTAACGCCAGGGCTCGGCTATGGCTACACCTTC

size: .
D: .
V: TRBV19
J: TRBJ2-1
CDR3: CASSPGKGVHNEQFF
DNA: TGTGCCAGTAGTCCCGGTAAGGGGGTACACAATGAGCAGTTCTTC

size: .
D: TRBD1
V: TRBV11-3
J: TRBJ2-3
CDR3: CASSSDGTGGTDTQYF
DNA: TGTGCCAGCAGCTCAGACGGGACAGGAGGCACAGATACGCAGTATTTT

size: few
D: .
V: TRBV7-9
J: TRBJ1-2
CDR3: CASSRTEGYGYTF
DNA: TGTGCCAGCAGCCGAACAGAGGGCTATGGCTACACCTTC

size: .
D: .
V: TRBV28
J: TRBJ1-1
CDR3: CASSLGWGTEAFF
DNA: TGTGCCAGCAGTTTAGGGTGGGGCACTGAAGCTTTCTTT

size: once
D: .
V: TRBV3-1/TRBV3-2
J: TRBJ1-1
CDR3: CASSHNGANTEAFF
DNA: TGTGCCAGCAGCCATAACGGGGCTAACACTGAAGCTTTCTTT

size: .
D: .
V: TRBV10-2
J: TRBJ2-2
CDR3: CATGTVANTGELFF
DNA: TGCGCCACCGGGACGGTCGCGAACACCGGGGAGCTGTTTTTT

size: .
D: TRBD2
V: TRBV6-5
J: TRBJ2-7
CDR3: CASSYRNLAGTYEQYF
DNA: TGTGCCAGCAGTTACAGGAACCTAGCGGGAACCTACGAGCAGTACTTC

size: .
D: .
V: TRBV28
J: TRBJ1-2
CDR3: CAIRSQGANYGYTF
DNA: TGTGCCATCCGTTCGCAGGGAGCTAACTATGGCTACACCTTC

size: .
D: .
V: TRBV3-1/TRBV3-2
J: TRBJ1-2
CDR3: CASSQDTAYGYTF
DNA: TGTGCCAGCAGCCAAGATACAGCTTATGGCTACACCTTC

size: few
D: .
V: TRBV28
J: TRBJ1-1
CDR3: CASSPLRPNTEAFF
DNA: TGTGCCAGCAGCCCGTTGAGGCCGAACACTGAAGCTTTCTTT

size: once
D: .
V: TRBV18
J: TRBJ2-1
CDR3: CASSTGTANEQFF
DNA: TGTGCCAGCTCAACCGGGACGGCAAATGAGCAGTTCTTC

size: .
D: .
V: TRBV19
J: TRBJ1-1
CDR3: CASSIRGLNTEAFF
DNA: TGTGCCAGTAGTATCCGTGGGTTAAACACTGAAGCTTTCTTT

size: .
D: TRBD2
V: TRBV5-1
J: TRBJ2-2
CDR3: CASSFELARNTGELFF
DNA: TGCGCCAGCAGCTTCGAACTAGCGAGAAACACCGGGGAGCTGTTTTTT

size: .
D: .
V: TRBV28
J: TRBJ2-5
CDR3: CASSARETQYF
DNA: TGTGCCAGCAGTGCACGGGAGACCCAGTACTTC

size: .
D: .
V: TRBV19
J: TRBJ1-2
CDR3: CASSIPLPGEAYGYTF
DNA: TGTGCCAGTAGTATCCCCCTTCCAGGGGAGGCCTATGGCTACACCTTC

size: once
D: .
V: TRBV3-1/TRBV3-2
J: TRBJ2-2
CDR3: CASSQDLTTGELFF
DNA: TGTGCCAGCAGCCAAGATTTAACAACCGGGGAGCTGTTTTTT

size: .
D: TRBD1
V: TRBV5-5
J: TRBJ1-2
CDR3: CASSPPGTVGYGYTF
DNA: TGTGCCAGCAGCCCCCCCGGGACAGTTGGCTATGGCTACACCTTC

size: .
D: .
V: TRBV3-1/TRBV3-2
J: TRBJ1-2
CDR3: CASSQRGTYGYTF
DNA: TGTGCCAGCAGCCAACGAGGGACCTATGGCTACACCTTC

size: .
D: .
V: TRBV30
J: TRBJ1-1
CDR3: CAWSVQPNTEAFF
DNA: TGTGCCTGGAGTGTACAGCCAAACACTGAAGCTTTCTTT

size: .
D: .
V: TRBV5-1
J: TRBJ2-2
CDR3: CASSLAEGGELFF
DNA: TGCGCCAGCAGCTTGGCCGAGGGCGGGGAGCTGTTTTTT

size: .
D: .
V: TRBV2
J: TRBJ2-4
CDR3: CASSERGGGTKNIQYF
DNA: TGTGCCAGCAGTGAGAGGGGGGGAGGAACCAAAAACATTCAGTACTTC

size: .
D: .
V: TRBV28
J: TRBJ2-3
CDR3: CASSLQTDTQYF
DNA: TGTGCCAGCAGTTTACAGACAGATACGCAGTATTTT